This T cell receptor beta chain is drawn from a study of shared clonotypes between healthy human individuals. Those who donated, Caucasian adults without exception, all lived in Nashville, Tennessee. The assay was run at deep level. Sorted-subset replicate PCR reactions were performed with approximately 0.2 ug DNA, corresponding to roughly 31,000 T cell genomes. Assay: immunoSEQ multiplex PCR; the TCRdb copy retains only in-frame clones and omits some. The table records around 2.5 million clones, 80% to 95% of them present only once. Trimming took off 7 bases at V and 5 bases at J, with 17 bases between the two ends. Germline CDR1 reads SGDLS; CDR2 reads YYNGEE. The CDR3 loop spans 14 amino acids.

The sample comprised naive CD4+ T cells from PBMCs. Subset reported: CD45RA+ positively selected. The genes are TRBV9 and TRBJ2-3, with a tentative D call TRBD2 (6 bases). The receptor comes from a man aged 18 to 29 in good health. Some clones in this sample may be carry-over from other donors' samples. The CDR3 sequence is CASGRLDFEDTQYF. In DNA form, the CDR3 reads TGTGCCAGCGGGAGGTTGGACTTTGAAGATACGCAGTATTTT.